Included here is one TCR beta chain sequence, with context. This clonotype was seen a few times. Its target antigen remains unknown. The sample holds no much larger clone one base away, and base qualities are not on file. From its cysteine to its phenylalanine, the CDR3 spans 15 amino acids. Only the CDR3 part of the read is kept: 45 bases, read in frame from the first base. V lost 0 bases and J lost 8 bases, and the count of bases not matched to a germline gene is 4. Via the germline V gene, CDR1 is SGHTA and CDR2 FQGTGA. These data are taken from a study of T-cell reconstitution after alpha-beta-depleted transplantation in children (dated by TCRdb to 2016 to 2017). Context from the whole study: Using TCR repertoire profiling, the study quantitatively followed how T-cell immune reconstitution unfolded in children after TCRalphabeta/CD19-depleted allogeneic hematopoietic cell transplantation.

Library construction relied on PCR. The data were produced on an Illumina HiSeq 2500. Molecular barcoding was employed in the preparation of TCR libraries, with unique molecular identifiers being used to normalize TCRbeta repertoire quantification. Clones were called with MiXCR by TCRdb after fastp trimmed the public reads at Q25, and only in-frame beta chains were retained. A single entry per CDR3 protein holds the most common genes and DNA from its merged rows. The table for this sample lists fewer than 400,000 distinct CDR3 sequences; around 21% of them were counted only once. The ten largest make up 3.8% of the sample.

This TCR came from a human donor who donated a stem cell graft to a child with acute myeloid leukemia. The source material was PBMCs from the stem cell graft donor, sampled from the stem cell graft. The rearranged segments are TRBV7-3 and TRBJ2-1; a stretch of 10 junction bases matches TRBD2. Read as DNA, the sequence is TGTGCCAGCAGCTTAACGCTAGCGGGAGAAGATGAGCAGTTCTTC. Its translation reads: CASSLTLAGEDEQFF.